The 22 T cell receptor beta chains in this list originate from one sample, sequenced in a study of early T cells in non-severe SARS-CoV-2 infection. TCRdb recomputed calls from the 5' RACE reads with MiXCR, one row per CDR3 protein. The sample shows about 72,000 distinct CDR3 sequences, around 9% of them seen only once. The specimen was whole blood. These receptors were taken from an adult who was a healthcare worker with PCR-confirmed SARS-CoV-2 infection or an uninfected control (not recorded which).

This chain links TRBV6-2 or TRBV6-3 with TRBJ2-7; tentatively, D is TRBD2 (5 bases). The CDR3 has 18 residues. Per the germline V gene, CDR1 is MNHEY and CDR2 is SVGEGT. Trimming left V 5 bases short and J 0 bases short, with 23 bases between. CDR3 sequence reads: CASSRIPRDSASSYEQYF. The CDR3 DNA follows: TGTGCCAGCAGTCGTATACCCCGCGATAGCGCTAGCTCCTACGAGCAGTACTTC.

The rearrangement links TRBV20-1 to TRBJ1-4, with unresolved D. V was shortened by 2 bases and J by 11 bases, with 9 bases between the two germline ends. Germline CDR1 DFQATT, CDR2 SNEGSKA (reference sequence). This CDR3 is 11 amino acids long. The CDR3 here is CSARIFDKLFF. The CDR3 coding sequence is TGCAGTGCTAGAATATTTGACAAACTGTTTTTT.

The chain joins TRBV7-8 to TRBJ2-2; D uncertain. The CDR3 extends over 15 amino acids. V lost 4 bases and J lost 1, with 10 bases in between. Germline CDR1 is SGHVS and CDR2 is FQNEAQ. CDR3 in amino acids: CASSSLRGNTGELFF. The CDR3 DNA reads as TGTGCCAGCAGCTCCCTTCGAGGGAACACCGGGGAGCTGTTTTTT. The variable domain in full, with the rest retrieved from reference TRBV7-8 and TRBJ2-2, is GAGVSQSPRYKVAKRGQDVALRCDPISGHVSLFWYQQALGQGPEFLTYFQNEAQLDKSGLPSDRFFAERPEGSVSTLKIQRTQQEDSAVYLCASSSLRGNTGELFFGEGSRLTVL.

This clonotype was counted many times. In DNA, the CDR3 is TGTGCCAGCAGCTTGGGGAACAAAGATACGCAGTATTTT. It yields the protein CASSLGNKDTQYF. This rearrangement joins TRBV5-6 to TRBJ2-3, with no clear D. Germline V CDR1 and CDR2: SGHDT, YYEEEE. V shed 0 bases and J shed 5 bases, with 7 bases lying between them. There are 13 residues in the CDR3.

The table lists this clonotype with a few counts. The J gene is TRBJ2-3, the V gene TRBV20-1, with D uncertain. Germline lookup yields CDR1 DFQATT and CDR2 SNEGSKA (reference sequence). Trimming pared 6 bases from V and 4 bases from J, leaving 17 bases between. The CDR3 spans 14 residues. The CDR3 DNA reads as TGCAGTGCCAGTAGGGCAGGAAGACCAGATACGCAGTATTTT. The encoded protein is CSASRAGRPDTQYF.

V is TRBV18 and J is TRBJ2-5; D might be TRBD1 (6 bases). The CDR3 loop spans 15 amino acids. Deletions cut 2 bases from V and 1 base from J, with 11 bases between. Per germline, CDR1 KGHSH and CDR2 LQKENI. Here the CDR3 reads CASSPNQGFQETQYF. For the CDR3, the DNA is TGTGCCAGCTCACCAAACCAGGGGTTCCAAGAGACCCAGTACTTC.

The chain carries TRBV7-8 and TRBJ2-7; no definite D call. With 5 bases removed from V and 2 bases from J, the gap between germline ends came to 16 bases. CDR1 is SGHVS, CDR2 FQNEAQ, per germline. The CDR3 loop spans 15 amino acids. The CDR3 region is CASSPNWLQAYEQYF. The DNA for the CDR3 is TGTGCCAGCAGCCCTAACTGGCTGCAAGCCTACGAGCAGTACTTC.

This sequence joins TRBV19 and TRBJ2-5; 13 nucleotides line up with TRBD2. The ends lost 10 bases at V and 6 bases at J; junction bases unmatched: 5. CDR1 and CDR2 from the germline V gene are LNHDA and SQIVND (reference sequence). The CDR3 totals 13 residues. CDR3 sequence reads: CAIRTSGRQTQYF. DNA of the CDR3: TGTGCCATTAGGACTAGCGGGAGACAGACCCAGTACTTC.

Here the CDR3 reads CSVEGLRRDEQFF. In DNA, the CDR3 is TGCAGCGTTGAAGGCCTTCGGAGGGATGAGCAGTTCTTC. This sequence joins TRBV29-1 and TRBJ2-1, with D perhaps matching TRBD2 (6 bases). Germline V CDR1 and CDR2: SQVTM, ANQGSEA. V gave up 1 base and J gave up 8 bases, with 12 bases separating them. The CDR3 spans 13 residues.

This sequence joins TRBV28 and TRBJ2-3; D is uncertain. This CDR3 comprises 13 residues. Germline V gene lookup returns CDR1 MDHEN and CDR2 SYDVKM. Trimming stripped 7 bases from V and 2 bases from J, with 10 bases between. The CDR3 region has the DNA TGTGCCAGCATCCCCTCCTCCACAGATACGCAGTATTTT. Encoded protein: CASIPSSTDTQYF.

This clonotype was detected only a few times. The chain recombines TRBV14 with TRBJ2-3; 11 bases align to TRBD1. Germline values: CDR1 SGHDN, CDR2 FVKESK. This CDR3 has 16 amino acids. The junction had 6 bases not matched to a gene; V was cut back by 2 bases and J by 5 bases. The CDR3, as DNA: TGTGCCAGCAGCCAACGGACAGGGGGCTTTAGAGATACGCAGTATTTT. This sequence encodes CASSQRTGGFRDTQYF. Filled out from reference TRBV14 and TRBJ2-3, the complete variable domain reads EAGVTQFPSHSVIEKGQTVTLRCDPISGHDNLYWYRRVMGKEIKFLLHFVKESKQDESGMPNNRFLAERTGGTYSTLKVQPAELEDSGVYFCASSQRTGGFRDTQYFGPGTRLTVL.

The rearrangement uses TRBV7-9 and TRBJ2-7; perhaps D is TRBD1 or TRBD2 (6 bases each). V shed 3 bases and J shed 5 bases, with 14 bases lying between them. This CDR3 region has 14 residues. CDR1 SEHNR and CDR2 FQNEAQ come from the germline V gene (reference sequence). CDR3 in amino acids: CASSFGSGEDEQYF. The CDR3 DNA follows: TGTGCCAGCAGCTTTGGGTCAGGGGAGGACGAGCAGTACTTC.

The chain is built from TRBV19 and TRBJ2-7, with TRBD1 matching 8 bases. Germline CDR1 LNHDA, CDR2 SQIVND (reference sequence). Unmatched junction bases numbered 5, after V lost 8 bases and J lost 5 bases. This CDR3 is 12 amino acids long. The CDR3 sequence is CASAQGANEQYF. In nucleotides, the CDR3 is TGTGCCAGTGCCCAGGGGGCGAACGAGCAGTACTTC. The full variable domain, with the rest looked up from reference TRBV19 and TRBJ2-7, is DGGITQSPKYLFRKEGQNVTLSCEQNLNHDAMYWYRQDPGQGLRLIYYSQIVNDFQKGDIAEGYSVSREKKESFPLTVTSAQKNPTAFYLCASAQGANEQYFGPGTRLTVT.

This clonotype appeared many times. V is TRBV20-1 and J is TRBJ1-2, with TRBD1 as a possible D gene (6 bases). V shed 0 bases and J shed 4 bases, with 15 bases lying between them. Germline CDR1 is DFQATT and CDR2 is SNEGSKA (reference sequence). There are 15 residues in the CDR3. CDR3 region: CSARDPGAQGYGYTF. The CDR3, as DNA: TGCAGTGCTAGAGATCCAGGGGCTCAGGGCTATGGCTACACCTTC.

This clonotype was counted many times. The chain combines TRBV10-3 with TRBJ1-2; no clear D gene. From germline, CDR1 is ENHRY and CDR2 SYGVKD. The CDR3 runs 11 residues. Trimming removed 8 bases at V and 8 bases at J, with 12 bases between. CDR3 region: CAIGTVGGYTF. CDR3 bases: TGTGCCATCGGAACGGTGGGCGGCTACACCTTC.

This chain links TRBV6-2 or TRBV6-3 with TRBJ1-6; D is uncertain. There are 13 residues in the CDR3. Between the trimmed V and J ends, which lost 6 bases and 12 bases, there was a span of 15 bases. Germline loops: CDR1 MNHEY, CDR2 SVGEGT. The CDR3 region has the DNA TGTGCCAGCAGCCTCTCAAAATGGCGACCCCTCCACTTT. Encoded protein: CASSLSKWRPLHF.

This clonotype appeared a few times. Written as DNA, the CDR3 is TGTGCCAGCAGCGCGGATGGGCGGGTATTGCCCAGCTACGAGCAGTACTTC. It translates to CASSADGRVLPSYEQYF. The chain couples TRBV7-2 to TRBJ2-7; tentatively, D is TRBD2 (5 bases). This CDR3 comprises 17 residues. CDR1 and CDR2 from the germline V gene are SGHTA and FQGNSA. Trimming removed 5 bases at V and 3 bases at J, with 23 bases between.

This clonotype was detected a few times. This sequence joins TRBV12-3 or TRBV12-4 and TRBJ2-7; possible D gene TRBD1, 6 bases. This CDR3 contains 15 residues. V lost 8 bases and J lost 0, with 17 bases in between. In nucleotides, the CDR3 is TGTGCCAGCGGTTCCCGAGGACAGCACTCCTACGAGCAGTACTTC. Protein product: CASGSRGQHSYEQYF.

The chain combines TRBV7-2 with TRBJ2-7, with unresolved D. V lost 5 bases to trimming and J lost 7 bases, with 21 bases between them. The CDR3 length is 15 residues. Germline CDR1 and CDR2: SGHTA and FQGNSA. CDR3 region: CASSPDLTIKREQYF. The CDR3 DNA sequence: TGTGCCAGCAGCCCCGACCTAACAATAAAGAGGGAGCAGTACTTC. Variable domain in full (rest from reference TRBV7-2 and TRBJ2-7): GAGVSQSPSNKVTEKGKDVELRCDPISGHTALYWYRQSLGQGLEFLIYFQGNSAPDKSGLPSDRFSAERTGGSVSTLTIQRTQQEDSAVYLCASSPDLTIKREQYFGPGTRLTVT.

The rearrangement uses TRBV4-3 and TRBJ2-3; TRBD2 agrees at 11 bases. The CDR3 length is 14 residues. J gave up 7 bases and V 4 bases, and 4 bases lay outside the gene matches. Germline CDR1 and CDR2: LGHNA and YSLEER. CDR3 protein: CASSRTSGSYTQYF. DNA of the CDR3: TGCGCCAGCAGCCGCACTAGCGGGAGTTATACGCAGTATTTT.

This clonotype has more than one count but fewer than ten. The rearrangement links TRBV29-1 to TRBJ2-3; D gene ambiguous. V dropped 4 bases and J dropped 1 base, with 18 bases sitting between them. The CDR3 runs to 16 residues. The germline CDR1 and CDR2 sequences are SQVTM and ANQGSEA. CDR3 protein: CSVGSVTSSRTDTQYF. The CDR3 coding sequence is TGCAGCGTTGGGTCTGTGACTTCCTCCCGCACAGATACGCAGTATTTT.

The chain carries TRBV29-1 and TRBJ1-1; TRBD1 matches 8 bases. From germline, CDR1 is SQVTM and CDR2 ANQGSEA. The CDR3 consists of 13 residues. Trimming removed 4 bases from V and 4 bases from J; junction bases left unmatched: 5. The CDR3 DNA is TGCAGCGTTGGGGCTCAGGGGGCCACTGAAGCTTTCTTT. Protein: CSVGAQGATEAFF.